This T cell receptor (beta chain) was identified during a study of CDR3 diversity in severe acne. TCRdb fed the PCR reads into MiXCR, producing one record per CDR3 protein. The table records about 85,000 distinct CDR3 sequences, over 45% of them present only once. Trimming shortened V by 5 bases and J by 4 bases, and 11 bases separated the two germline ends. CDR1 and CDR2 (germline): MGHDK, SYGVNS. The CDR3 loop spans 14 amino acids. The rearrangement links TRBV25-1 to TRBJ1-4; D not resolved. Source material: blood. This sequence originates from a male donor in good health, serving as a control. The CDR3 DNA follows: TGTGCCAGCAGTTCCCGGCTCCTTAATGAAAAACTGTTTTTT. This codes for CASSSRLLNEKLFF.